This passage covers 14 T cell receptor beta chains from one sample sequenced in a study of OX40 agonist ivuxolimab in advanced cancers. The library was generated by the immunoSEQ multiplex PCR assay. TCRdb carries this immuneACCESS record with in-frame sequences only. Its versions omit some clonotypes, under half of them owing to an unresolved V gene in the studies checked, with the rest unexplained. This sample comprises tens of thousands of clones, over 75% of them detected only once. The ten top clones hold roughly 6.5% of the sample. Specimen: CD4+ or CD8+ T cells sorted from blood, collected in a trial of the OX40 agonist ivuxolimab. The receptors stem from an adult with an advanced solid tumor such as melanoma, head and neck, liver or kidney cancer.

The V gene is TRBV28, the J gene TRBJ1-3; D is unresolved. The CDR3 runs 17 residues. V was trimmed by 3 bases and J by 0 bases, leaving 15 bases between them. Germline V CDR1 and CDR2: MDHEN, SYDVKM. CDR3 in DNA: TGTGCCAGCAGTTTTCTCAGTCCCCGCTACTCTGGAAACACCATATATTTT. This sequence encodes CASSFLSPRYSGNTIYF.

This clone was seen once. As DNA, the CDR3 is TGTGCCAGCAGTAATCGACTAGCCTCCTACGAGCAGTACTTC. It encodes CASSNRLASYEQYF. The genes are TRBV5-4 and TRBJ2-7, with TRBD2 matching 7 bases. The CDR3 runs to 14 residues. Germline trimming cut 5 bases from V and 0 bases from J; bases unmatched to any gene: 5. The germline V gene has CDR1 SGHNT and CDR2 YYREEE (reference sequence).

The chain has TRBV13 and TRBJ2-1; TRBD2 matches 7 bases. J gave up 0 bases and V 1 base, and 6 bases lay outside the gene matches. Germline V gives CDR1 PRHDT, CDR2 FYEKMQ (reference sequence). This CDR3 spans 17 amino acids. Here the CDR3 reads CASSLAAAGVSYNEQFF. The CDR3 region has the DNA TGTGCCAGCAGCTTAGCAGCGGCGGGGGTCTCCTACAATGAGCAGTTCTTC.

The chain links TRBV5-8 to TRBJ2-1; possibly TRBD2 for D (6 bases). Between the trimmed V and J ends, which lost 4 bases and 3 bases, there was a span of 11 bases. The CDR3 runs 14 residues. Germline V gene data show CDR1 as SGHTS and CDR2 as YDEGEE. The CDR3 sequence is CASSPGTYYNEQFF. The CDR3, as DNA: TGTGCCAGCAGCCCCGGGACTTACTACAATGAGCAGTTCTTC.

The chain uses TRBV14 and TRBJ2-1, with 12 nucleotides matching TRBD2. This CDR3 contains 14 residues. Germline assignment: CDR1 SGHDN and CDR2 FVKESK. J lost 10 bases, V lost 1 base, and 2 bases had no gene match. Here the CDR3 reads CASSQALAGGEQFF. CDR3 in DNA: TGTGCCAGCAGCCAAGCTCTAGCGGGAGGGGAGCAGTTCTTC.

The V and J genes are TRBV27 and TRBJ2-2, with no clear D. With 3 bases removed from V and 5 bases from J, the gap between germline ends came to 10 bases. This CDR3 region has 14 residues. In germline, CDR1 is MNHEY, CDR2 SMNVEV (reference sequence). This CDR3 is CASSFSTVTGELFF. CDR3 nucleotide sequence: TGTGCCAGCAGTTTTTCCACCGTGACCGGGGAGCTGTTTTTT.

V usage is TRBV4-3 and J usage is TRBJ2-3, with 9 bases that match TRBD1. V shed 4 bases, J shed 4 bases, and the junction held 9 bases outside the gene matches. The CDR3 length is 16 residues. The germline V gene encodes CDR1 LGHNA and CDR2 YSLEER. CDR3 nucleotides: TGCGCCAGCAGCCGCGAACAGGGGGCAGGGGCAGATACGCAGTATTTT. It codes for CASSREQGAGADTQYF.

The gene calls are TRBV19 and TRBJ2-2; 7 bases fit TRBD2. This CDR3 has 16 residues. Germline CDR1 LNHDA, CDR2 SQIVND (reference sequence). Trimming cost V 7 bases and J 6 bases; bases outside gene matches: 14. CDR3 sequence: CASTLSGLADPGELFF. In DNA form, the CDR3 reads TGTGCCAGTACCCTGTCGGGGCTAGCGGACCCCGGGGAGCTGTTTTTT.

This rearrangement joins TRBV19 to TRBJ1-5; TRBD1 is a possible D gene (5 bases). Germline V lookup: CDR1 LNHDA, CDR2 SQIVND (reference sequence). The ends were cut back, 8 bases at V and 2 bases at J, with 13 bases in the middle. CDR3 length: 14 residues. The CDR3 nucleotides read TGTGCCAGTTCTTGGGGGTATCGCAATCAGCCCCAGCATTTT. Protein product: CASSWGYRNQPQHF.

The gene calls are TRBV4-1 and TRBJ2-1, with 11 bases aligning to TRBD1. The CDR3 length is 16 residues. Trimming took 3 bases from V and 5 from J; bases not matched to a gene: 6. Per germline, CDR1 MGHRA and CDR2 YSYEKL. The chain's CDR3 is CASSQGPGQGDNEQFF. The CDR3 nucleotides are TGCGCCAGCAGCCAGGGCCCGGGACAGGGGGACAATGAGCAGTTCTTC.

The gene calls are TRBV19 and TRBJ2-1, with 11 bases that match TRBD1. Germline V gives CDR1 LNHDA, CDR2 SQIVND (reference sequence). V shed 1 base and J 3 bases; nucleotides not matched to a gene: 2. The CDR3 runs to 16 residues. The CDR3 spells CASSIVGTGGYNEQFF. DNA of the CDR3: TGTGCCAGTAGTATAGTAGGGACAGGGGGCTACAATGAGCAGTTCTTC.

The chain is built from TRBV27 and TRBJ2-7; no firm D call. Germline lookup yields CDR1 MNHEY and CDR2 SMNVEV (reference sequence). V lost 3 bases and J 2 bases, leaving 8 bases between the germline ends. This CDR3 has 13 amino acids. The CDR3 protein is CASSFSLPYEQYF. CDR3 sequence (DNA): TGTGCCAGCAGTTTCTCTCTTCCCTACGAGCAGTACTTC.

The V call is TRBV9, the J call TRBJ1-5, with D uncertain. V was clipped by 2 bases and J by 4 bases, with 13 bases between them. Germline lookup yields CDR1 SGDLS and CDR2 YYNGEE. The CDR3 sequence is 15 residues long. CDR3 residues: CASSVDGGPNQPQHF. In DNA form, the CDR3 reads TGTGCCAGCAGCGTGGATGGAGGGCCTAATCAGCCCCAGCATTTT.

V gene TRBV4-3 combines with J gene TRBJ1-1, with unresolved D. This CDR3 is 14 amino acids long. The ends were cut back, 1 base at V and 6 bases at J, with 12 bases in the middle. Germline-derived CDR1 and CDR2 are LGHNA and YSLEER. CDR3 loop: CASSQGVARPEAFF. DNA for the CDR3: TGCGCCAGCAGCCAAGGGGTAGCCCGGCCTGAAGCTTTCTTT.